The T cell receptor beta chain described here comes from a study of T cells and copy number aberrations in small-cell lung cancer. General study points: Compared with adjacent lung tissue, tumors had lower T-cell richness and clonality and non-significantly lower density. The tissue was entirely formalin-fixed and paraffin-embedded, which is known to produce sequencing artifacts.

The table came from immunoSEQ multiplex PCR; TCRdb's copy has only in-frame clones and leaves some out. Of 7,500 or so clones listed, 82% were seen once; the top ten hold 4.6%. Trimming removed 3 bases from V and 2 bases from J, with 14 bases in between. The CDR3 covers 16 residues. Per germline, CDR1 SGHNT and CDR2 YENEEA. Patients with resected limited-stage small-cell lung cancer, operated 2008 to 2020. No donor received preoperative chemotherapy or radiotherapy, or immunotherapy before or after surgery. About this clone itself: Its antigen remains unknown.

The V and J genes are TRBV11-3 and TRBJ2-1, with D unclear. The sequence came from a woman between 50 and 59 years old with small cell lung cancer. Source material: normal tissue next to the tumor. CDR3: CASSFSGWSTYNEQFF. The CDR3 DNA reads as TGTGCCAGCAGCTTTTCGGGTTGGTCGACCTACAATGAGCAGTTCTTC.